These 23 T cell receptor beta chains came from one sample sequenced in a study of blood T cell repertoires in COVID-19. The assay was immunoSEQ multiplex PCR, and TCRdb's table has in-frame clones only and misses some. The profile shows about 160,000 clones, 65% to 85% of them singletons. The sequencing input was peripheral blood. The receptors come from a man between 60 and 75 years old with active or convalescent COVID-19.

The CDR3 loop reads CASSIWARGQGDDGYTF. For the CDR3, the DNA is TGTGCCAGTAGTATATGGGCCAGGGGACAGGGTGACGATGGCTACACCTTC. The chain joins TRBV19 to TRBJ1-2, with TRBD1 identical over 9 bases. Losses at the gene ends were 2 bases for V and 6 bases for J; bases not matched to a gene: 13. This CDR3 is built from 17 residues. CDR1 LNHDA and CDR2 SQIVND come from the germline V gene (reference sequence). The full variable domain, in which reference TRBV19 and TRBJ1-2 provide the parts outside the CDR3, is DGGITQSPKYLFRKEGQNVTLSCEQNLNHDAMYWYRQDPGQGLRLIYYSQIVNDFQKGDIAEGYSVSREKKESFPLTVTSAQKNPTAFYLCASSIWARGQGDDGYTFGSGTRLTVV.

The rearrangement uses TRBV2 and TRBJ2-2, with 13 bases aligning to TRBD2. V was clipped by 6 bases and J by 5 bases; unmatched bases: 12. The CDR3 spans 18 residues. The germline V gene has CDR1 SNHLY and CDR2 FYNNEI. CDR3 residues: CASSRTSGSPLGTGELFF. In DNA form, the CDR3 reads TGTGCCAGCAGCAGGACTAGCGGGAGTCCTCTTGGGACCGGGGAGCTGTTTTTT.

The chain recombines TRBV19 with TRBJ1-1; a possible D gene is TRBD1 (6 bases). The CDR3 covers 14 residues. Germline V CDR1 and CDR2: LNHDA, SQIVND (reference sequence). V was cut by 6 bases and J by 0 bases, with 11 bases left in between. CDR3 sequence: CASSRTDMNTEAFF. CDR3 in DNA: TGTGCCAGTAGCCGGACAGATATGAACACTGAAGCTTTCTTT. The full variable domain, completed using reference TRBV19 and TRBJ1-1, is DGGITQSPKYLFRKEGQNVTLSCEQNLNHDAMYWYRQDPGQGLRLIYYSQIVNDFQKGDIAEGYSVSREKKESFPLTVTSAQKNPTAFYLCASSRTDMNTEAFFGQGTRLTVV.

This clone was observed a single time. The genes are TRBV5-4 and TRBJ2-7; 10 bases fit TRBD1. The germline CDR1 and CDR2 sequences are SGHNT and YYREEE (reference sequence). This CDR3 comprises 15 residues. Germline trimming cut 2 bases from V and 4 bases from J; bases unmatched to any gene: 6. The CDR3 loop reads CASSFPGQGIYEQYF. In DNA form, the CDR3 reads TGTGCCAGCAGCTTCCCGGGACAGGGGATTTACGAGCAGTACTTC.

The chain employs TRBV6-6 and TRBJ2-1; 8 positions match TRBD2. The CDR3 spans 14 residues. CDR1 and CDR2 from the germline V gene are MNHNY and SVGAGI (reference sequence). With V trimmed by 4 bases and J by 10 bases, 9 bases remained unmatched. In nucleotides, the CDR3 is TGTGCCAGCAGTTCTCGCGGGGGGACCTCGGAGCAGTTCTTC. This encodes CASSSRGGTSEQFF.

The chain is built from TRBV5-1 and TRBJ2-2; no firm D call. The germline CDR1 and CDR2 sequences are SGHRS and YFSETQ. V shed 1 base and J shed 7 bases, with 8 bases lying between them. CDR3 length: 13 residues. The CDR3 region has the DNA TGCGCCAGCAGCTTGCAGACGGGCGGGGAGCTGTTTTTT. Translating gives CASSLQTGGELFF.

CDR3 loop: CASSIGATSRYNEQFF. The CDR3 DNA sequence: TGTGCCAGCAGCATAGGGGCGACTAGCAGATACAATGAGCAGTTCTTC. The V and J genes are TRBV11-2 and TRBJ2-1; 7 bases fit TRBD2. This CDR3 has 16 residues. In germline, CDR1 is SGHAT, CDR2 FQNNGV. V gave up 5 bases and J gave up 4 bases; unmatched junction bases: 11.

This clone was observed a few times. The V gene is TRBV6-1, the J gene TRBJ2-5; 11 bases are shared with TRBD1. The germline V gene encodes CDR1 MNHNS and CDR2 SASEGT. J lost 4 bases, V lost 4 bases, and 5 bases had no gene match. The CDR3 has 15 residues. The CDR3, as DNA: TGTGCCAGCAGTGCAGCCGGGACAGGGGGAGAGACCCAGTACTTC. It encodes CASSAAGTGGETQYF.

The J gene is TRBJ2-7, the V gene TRBV9; a weak D match, TRBD1 (6 bases). From germline, CDR1 is SGDLS and CDR2 YYNGEE. Trimming shortened V by 0 bases and J by 4 bases, and 14 bases separated the two germline ends. The CDR3 runs 15 residues. CDR3 residues: CASSVGQGFAYEQYF. Written as DNA, the CDR3 is TGTGCCAGCAGCGTAGGGCAGGGGTTTGCATACGAGCAGTACTTC.

This chain joins TRBV2 and TRBJ1-5; D remains ambiguous. Germline V CDR1 and CDR2: SNHLY, FYNNEI. The CDR3 spans 13 residues. V gave up 3 bases and J gave up 5 bases, with 8 bases separating them. CDR3 residues: CASSESGDQPQHF. The CDR3 DNA follows: TGTGCCAGCAGTGAGTCAGGCGATCAGCCCCAGCATTTT.

This chain uses TRBV5-1 with TRBJ2-6, with 7 bases lining up with TRBD1. Germline V lookup: CDR1 SGHRS, CDR2 YFSETQ. The CDR3 covers 18 residues. V dropped 4 bases and J dropped 0; count of bases not matched to a gene: 10. CDR3 amino acids: CASSAKQGWVSGANVLTF. In DNA, the CDR3 is TGCGCCAGCAGCGCCAAACAGGGGTGGGTCTCTGGGGCCAACGTCCTGACTTTC.

The chain joins TRBV6-5 to TRBJ2-3; 7 nucleotides agree with TRBD2. The CDR3 is 15 amino acids. Germline V gene sequence: CDR1 MNHEY, CDR2 SVGAGI. V lost 6 bases, J lost 6 bases, and 12 bases stayed unmatched. CDR3 sequence reads: CASSPAALAVDTQYF. In DNA, the CDR3 is TGTGCCAGCAGCCCCGCGGCGCTAGCGGTGGATACGCAGTATTTT.

The rearrangement uses TRBV7-9 and TRBJ2-7; the match to TRBD1 covers 9 bases. Germline CDR1 is SEHNR and CDR2 is FQNEAQ (reference sequence). With 7 bases clipped from V and 3 bases from J, the junction kept 10 bases outside the gene matches. CDR3 length: 15 amino acids. The CDR3 sequence: CASTRWGQGSYEQYF. For the CDR3, the DNA is TGTGCCAGCACGAGGTGGGGACAGGGAAGCTACGAGCAGTACTTC.

A few counts support this clone. The rearrangement links TRBV3-1 (or the pseudogene TRBV3-2) to TRBJ1-6; the match to TRBD1 covers 8 bases. V shed 0 bases and J 18 bases; nucleotides not matched to a gene: 7. The CDR3 length is 13 residues. Germline V lookup: CDR1 LGHDT, CDR2 YNNKEL (reference sequence). CDR3 residues: CASSQDRGQVCHF. As DNA, the CDR3 is TGTGCCAGCAGCCAAGATCGGGGACAGGTCTGCCACTTT.

This chain connects TRBV7-8 to TRBJ2-2; TRBD1 agrees at 8 bases. J was trimmed by 4 bases and V by 6 bases; bases with no gene match: 7. CDR1 is SGHVS and CDR2 is FQNEAQ in the germline V gene. The CDR3 totals 15 residues. CDR3 region: CASRGAGGGTGELFF. CDR3 nucleotide sequence: TGTGCCAGCAGGGGTGCAGGGGGCGGCACCGGGGAGCTGTTTTTT.

This CDR3 reads CASSPLAGGRTGELFF. The CDR3 DNA sequence: TGTGCCAGCAGCCCACTAGCGGGGGGGCGAACCGGGGAGCTGTTTTTT. The V and J genes are TRBV6-6 and TRBJ2-2; 13 bases match TRBD2. The CDR3 length is 16 residues. Germline lookup yields CDR1 MNHNY and CDR2 SVGAGI (reference sequence). V was clipped by 6 bases and J by 5 bases; unmatched bases: 6.

This chain joins TRBV6-1 and TRBJ2-4; D is uncertain. The CDR3 has 16 residues. V lost 2 bases to trimming and J lost 3 bases, with 14 bases between them. CDR1 MNHNS and CDR2 SASEGT come from the germline V gene. CDR3 coding DNA: TGTGCCAGCAGTGAAAATTTTGACCTAGGCAAAAACATTCAGTACTTC. It yields the protein CASSENFDLGKNIQYF.

This chain joins TRBV6-5 and TRBJ2-1; 10 bases line up with TRBD1. The CDR3 sequence is 15 residues long. Per germline, CDR1 MNHEY and CDR2 SVGAGI. With V trimmed by 4 bases and J by 7 bases, 7 bases remained unmatched. The chain's CDR3 is CASSSPGQGMNEQFF. DNA of the CDR3: TGTGCCAGCAGTTCACCGGGACAGGGGATGAATGAGCAGTTCTTC.

This clone was recorded once. The chain recombines TRBV24-1 with TRBJ2-5; 7 bases are a match to TRBD1. CDR3 length: 14 amino acids. CDR1 is KGHDR, CDR2 SFDVKD, per germline. Trimming at V came to 6 bases and at J to 3 bases, leaving 6 bases not matched to a gene. CDR3 DNA sequence: TGTGCCACCAGTACGGGACAGACTAAAGAGACCCAGTACTTC. This encodes CATSTGQTKETQYF.

This rearrangement joins TRBV29-1 to TRBJ2-2; weak D call: TRBD2 (6 bases). The CDR3 spans 13 residues. Germline V gene sequence: CDR1 SQVTM, CDR2 ANQGSEA. The V end lost 4 bases, the J end lost 1 base, and 7 bases lay between the germline ends. CDR3: CSVGSGNTGELFF. In DNA form, the CDR3 reads TGCAGCGTTGGTAGCGGGAACACCGGGGAGCTGTTTTTT.

This sequence joins TRBV5-1 and TRBJ1-4; D is unclear. The CDR3 has 15 amino acids. The ends were cut back, 4 bases at V and 8 bases at J, with 18 bases in the middle. Germline V gene sequence: CDR1 SGHRS, CDR2 YFSETQ. The CDR3 protein is CASSPAPELREKLFF. The CDR3 nucleotides are TGCGCCAGCAGCCCGGCCCCGGAGCTCCGGGAAAAACTGTTTTTT.

This clone appeared a few times. The V call is TRBV5-1, the J call TRBJ2-1; the match to TRBD2 covers 10 bases. In germline, CDR1 is SGHRS, CDR2 YFSETQ. Trimming took 4 bases from V and 2 from J; bases not matched to a gene: 12. This CDR3 has 18 residues. CDR3 sequence: CASSTASGGFKAYNEQFF. In nucleotides, the CDR3 is TGCGCCAGCAGCACAGCTAGCGGGGGATTTAAAGCCTACAATGAGCAGTTCTTC. The full variable domain, in which reference TRBV5-1 and TRBJ2-1 provide the parts outside the CDR3, is KAGVTQTPRYLIKTRGQQVTLSCSPISGHRSVSWYQQTPGQGLQFLFEYFSETQRNKGNFPGRFSGRQFSNSRSEMNVSTLELGDSALYLCASSTASGGFKAYNEQFFGPGTRLTVL.

The chain is built from TRBV6-5 and TRBJ1-1; D may be TRBD1 (6 bases). This CDR3 is 14 amino acids long. Germline CDR1 MNHEY, CDR2 SVGAGI. V gave up 3 bases and J gave up 0 bases, with 8 bases separating them. The CDR3 DNA reads as TGTGCCAGCAGTTATGGACAGATGAACACTGAAGCTTTCTTT. Translation: CASSYGQMNTEAFF.